Listed below are T cell receptor beta chains from one sample, sequenced in a study of T cells in Graves' hyperthyroidism and ophthalmopathy. TCRdb independently ran MiXCR on the multiplex PCR reads; one entry per CDR3 protein. This sample carries fewer than 450,000 distinct CDR3 sequences, 13% to 15% of them seen once, and the ten largest clones take approximately 19%. Material for sequencing was blood. The receptors shown here come from a woman aged 60-75 years with Graves' ophthalmopathy. Both conserved end residues are part of each CDR3. A D gene is named only where the DNA matches it firmly. Size tells how often a clone was seen (once, few, many) or the class of an expanded clone, and some rows leave it out.

CDR3aa	CDR3nt	d_gene	v_gene	j_gene	len	abundance
CASRPIGTSGGYEQYF	TGTGCCAGCAGGCCGATCGGGACTAGCGGTGGCTACGAGCAGTACTTC	TRBD2	TRBV7-9	TRBJ2-7	16	many
CASSSTSRTSGNSYEQYF	TGTGCCAGCAGTTCCACTAGCCGGACTAGCGGGAACTCCTACGAGCAGTACTTC	TRBD2	TRBV6-1	TRBJ2-7	18	.
CSASWFVAGGLETQYF	TGCAGTGCTAGCTGGTTTGTAGCGGGAGGTTTGGAGACCCAGTACTTC	TRBD2	TRBV20-1	TRBJ2-5	16	many
CASTPGLAGELGLFLSTDTQYF	TGTGCCAGCACCCCGGGACTAGCGGGAGAGCTGGGCCTTTTTTTAAGCACAGATACGCAGTATTTT	TRBD2	TRBV5-5	TRBJ2-3	22	few
CSVGAGGGEGYNEQFF	TGCAGCGTCGGAGCGGGAGGGGGAGAGGGTTACAATGAGCAGTTCTTC	TRBD2	TRBV29-1	TRBJ2-1	16	few
CASGLAVGGSYNEQFF	TGTGCTAGTGGTTTGGCAGTTGGGGGATCCTACAATGAGCAGTTCTTC	.	TRBV12-5	TRBJ2-1	16	.
CASSYRGRNEKLFF	TGCGCCAGCAGCTACAGGGGGAGGAATGAAAAACTGTTTTTT	TRBD1	TRBV4-1	TRBJ1-4	14	many
CSPRRGNEQFF	TGCAGTCCCCGAAGGGGCAATGAGCAGTTCTTC	.	TRBV20-1	TRBJ2-1	11	many
CASSRDTNSNQPQHF	TGTGCCAGCTCACGAGACACGAATAGCAATCAGCCCCAGCATTTT	.	TRBV18	TRBJ1-5	15	many
CASRGQGYEQYF	TGTGCCAGTAGGGGACAGGGCTACGAGCAGTACTTC	TRBD1	TRBV19	TRBJ2-7	12	few
CASSYSNSPGYEQYF	TGTGCCAGCAGTTACTCTAACTCGCCCGGCTACGAGCAGTACTTC	.	TRBV6-6	TRBJ2-7	15	.
CSGRRSGGTQYF	TGCAGTGGCCGGCGTAGCGGCGGGACCCAGTACTTC	.	TRBV20-1	TRBJ2-5	12	few
CASSEVDGASSPLHF	TGTGCCAGCAGTGAGGTCGACGGTGCGAGTTCACCCCTCCACTTT	.	TRBV6-1	TRBJ1-6	15	many
CASSLQGDHTEAFF	TGCGCCAGCAGCTTACAGGGAGACCACACTGAAGCTTTCTTT	.	TRBV5-1	TRBJ1-1	14	many
CASSFLAGGENEQFF	TGTGCCAGCAGCTTCCTAGCGGGAGGAGAGAATGAGCAGTTCTTC	TRBD2	TRBV11-2	TRBJ2-1	15	many
CASSPTGEAGGYTF	TGTGCCAGCAGTCCAACAGGGGAGGCTGGAGGCTACACCTTC	TRBD1	TRBV2	TRBJ1-2	14	many
CASVDRDRSTDTQYF	TGCGCCAGCGTCGACCGGGACAGAAGTACCGATACGCAGTATTTT	TRBD1	TRBV5-1	TRBJ2-3	15	many
CASRDRGARNEQFF	TGTGCCAGCCGGGACAGGGGGGCTCGGAATGAGCAGTTCTTC	TRBD1	TRBV19	TRBJ2-1	14	many
CASSADRGLTEAFF	TGTGCCAGCAGTGCCGACAGGGGGCTCACTGAAGCTTTCTTT	TRBD1	TRBV6-1	TRBJ1-1	14	many
CSAHGLADSRTQYF	TGCAGTGCCCACGGACTAGCCGACTCCCGCACCCAGTACTTC	TRBD2	TRBV20-1	TRBJ2-5	14	.
CAGSATGYEQYF	TGTGCCGGCAGCGCTACAGGCTACGAGCAGTACTTC	.	TRBV9	TRBJ2-7	12	.
CASSLTGQGETQYF	TGTGCCAGCAGCTTAACAGGACAGGGGGAGACCCAGTACTTC	TRBD1	TRBV7-3	TRBJ2-5	14	many
CASSSTRVEQGVFHEQYF	TGTGCCAGCAGCTCCACCCGGGTCGAACAGGGTGTGTTCCACGAGCAGTACTTC	.	TRBV7-9	TRBJ2-7	18	many
CASSYEDRVTQYF	TGTGCCAGCAGTTACGAGGACAGGGTTACGCAGTATTTT	TRBD1	TRBV6-1	TRBJ2-3	13	many
CSVVIGAGQGSF	TGCAGCGTTGTGATAGGAGCGGGACAGGGGTCCTTC	TRBD1	TRBV29-1	TRBJ2-1	12	once
CASSLTGDYGYTF	TGTGCCAGCAGTTTGACAGGGGACTATGGCTACACCTTC	TRBD1	TRBV6-1	TRBJ1-2	13	many
CASSHLTGGIHEQFF	TGTGCCAGCAGCCACCTCACTGGAGGGATCCATGAGCAGTTCTTC	.	TRBV14	TRBJ2-1	15	.
CASRASGTSEQFF	TGTGCCAGCCGGGCTAGCGGGACAAGTGAGCAGTTCTTC	TRBD2	TRBV3-1	TRBJ2-1	13	many
CSRGLAGGETQYF	TGCAGTAGGGGGCTAGCGGGAGGAGAGACCCAGTACTTC	TRBD2	TRBV20-1	TRBJ2-5	13	.
CASSSWDRGGYNEQFF	TGCGCCAGCAGCTCCTGGGACAGGGGGGGTTACAATGAGCAGTTCTTC	TRBD1	TRBV5-1	TRBJ2-1	16	many
CATSDPTGGEYNEQFF	TGTGCCACCAGTGACCCCACAGGGGGCGAGTACAATGAGCAGTTCTTC	TRBD1	TRBV24-1	TRBJ2-1	16	many
CASSLSSGSEQFF	TGTGCCAGCAGCCTCTCTAGCGGGAGTGAGCAGTTCTTC	TRBD2	TRBV11-2	TRBJ2-1	13	many